A selection of T cell receptor beta chains follows, all from one sample in a study of cytomegalovirus exposure and HLA in healthy donors. The method was immunoSEQ multiplex PCR; TCRdb's version includes in-frame clones alone and lacks a portion of them. Of 100,000 to 150,000 clones in the sample, approximately 80% were seen once. Sequenced: PBMCs. The receptors derive from a man aged 35 to 55 in good health and CMV-seronegative. Both conserved end residues are part of each CDR3. A D gene is named only where the DNA matches it firmly. Rows may omit the clone size; those that give it use once, few, many or a size class.

V gene	J gene	clone size	D gene	CDR3 protein	CDR3 DNA
TRBV28	TRBJ1-3	few	TRBD1	CASRIDRGWDTIYF	TGTGCCAGCAGAATAGACAGGGGATGGGACACCATATATTTT
TRBV19	TRBJ2-5	.	TRBD2	CASKSIGTTYQETQYF	TGTGCCAGTAAATCAATCGGGACTACCTACCAAGAGACCCAGTACTTC
TRBV30	TRBJ1-2	.	.	CAWSVLRPGLYGYTF	TGTGCCTGGAGTGTACTTCGCCCAGGACTCTATGGCTACACCTTC
TRBV2	TRBJ2-1	.	TRBD2	CASIVAGGRYEQFF	TGTGCCAGCATCGTAGCGGGGGGCCGGTATGAGCAGTTCTTC
TRBV19	TRBJ1-5	.	.	CASSILSGLYSNQPQHF	TGTGCCAGTAGTATACTCTCAGGCCTGTATAGCAATCAGCCCCAGCATTTT
TRBV2	TRBJ2-3	few	TRBD2	CASSVGLAGAGDTQYF	TGTGCCAGCAGTGTGGGACTAGCGGGGGCGGGGGATACGCAGTATTTT
TRBV18	TRBJ2-1	.	TRBD2	CASSPIPPRLAGGDEQFF	TGTGCCAGCTCACCAATCCCCCCGAGACTAGCGGGAGGAGATGAGCAGTTCTTC
TRBV4-3	TRBJ2-5	.	.	CASSRDVFETQYF	TGCGCCAGCAGCCGAGACGTCTTTGAGACCCAGTACTTC
TRBV15	TRBJ2-2	.	TRBD2	CATSSLAGGPGTGELFF	TGTGCCACCAGCAGCCTAGCGGGAGGGCCGGGCACCGGGGAGCTGTTTTTT
TRBV6-6	TRBJ2-2	.	.	CASSWPARANTGELFF	TGTGCCAGCAGTTGGCCGGCCAGGGCGAACACCGGGGAGCTGTTTTTT
TRBV19	TRBJ2-7	.	.	CASSAGVTPNEQYF	TGTGCCAGTAGTGCCGGGGTTACCCCCAACGAGCAGTACTTC
TRBV6-4	TRBJ2-1	.	TRBD2	CASSVLAGGPEQFF	TGTGCCAGCAGTGTACTAGCGGGAGGGCCCGAGCAGTTCTTC
TRBV6-5	TRBJ2-7	.	TRBD2	CASSYSASGAYYEQYF	TGTGCCAGCAGTTACTCGGCTAGCGGGGCTTACTACGAGCAGTACTTC
TRBV7-3	TRBJ2-3	.	.	CASSLGTSTDTQYF	TGTGCCAGCAGCTTAGGGACTAGCACAGATACGCAGTATTTT
TRBV7-3	TRBJ2-2	once	.	CASSLGHITGELFF	TGTGCCAGCAGCTTGGGACACATCACCGGGGAGCTGTTTTTT
TRBV7-9	TRBJ2-2	.	.	CASRLTGELFF	TGTGCCAGCAGACTTACCGGGGAGCTGTTTTTT
TRBV9	TRBJ2-7	.	TRBD2	CASSTPLGGGSSEQYF	TGTGCCAGCAGCACACCGCTCGGGGGAGGGTCCTCCGAGCAGTACTTC
TRBV5-1	TRBJ2-3	.	TRBD2	CASSLVGGGTTDTQYF	TGCGCCAGCAGCTTGGTCGGCGGGGGAACCACAGATACGCAGTATTTT
TRBV7-9	TRBJ1-2	.	.	CASSLGLRGIGNYGYTF	TGTGCCAGCAGCTTAGGCTTGCGGGGAATTGGGAACTATGGCTACACCTTC
TRBV10-3	TRBJ2-1	.	TRBD2	CATRGGKRGGAYNEQFF	TGTGCCACGAGGGGCGGAAAGCGGGGGGGGGCCTACAATGAGCAGTTCTTC
TRBV23-1	TRBJ2-5	once	TRBD1	CASSPGTGRETQYF	TGCGCCAGCAGCCCCGGGACAGGGAGGGAGACCCAGTACTTC
TRBV11-2	TRBJ2-1	.	.	CASGGNNEQFF	TGTGCCAGCGGAGGGAACAATGAGCAGTTCTTC
TRBV7-2	TRBJ1-2	.	TRBD1	CASSSLVWENRGRYYGYTF	TGTGCCAGCAGCTCATTAGTTTGGGAAAACAGGGGGCGCTATTATGGCTACACCTTC
TRBV7-9	TRBJ1-3	.	.	CASSFRFESGNTIYF	TGTGCCAGCAGCTTCCGGTTTGAGTCTGGAAACACCATATATTTT
TRBV7-9	TRBJ1-1	.	.	CASSLGQGFTEAFF	TGTGCCAGCAGCTTAGGGCAGGGGTTCACTGAAGCTTTCTTT
TRBV15	TRBJ2-1	.	.	CATSRDPQNYNEQFF	TGTGCCACCAGCAGAGACCCCCAAAACTACAATGAGCAGTTCTTC
TRBV9	TRBJ2-2	.	TRBD1	CASSNDGQGFSNTGELFF	TGTGCCAGCAGCAACGATGGACAGGGTTTTTCGAACACCGGGGAGCTGTTTTTT
TRBV30	TRBJ1-1	few	.	CAWSRTANTEAFF	TGTGCCTGGAGTAGAACAGCGAACACTGAAGCTTTCTTT
TRBV30	TRBJ2-3	once	TRBD1	CAWGRDRSTDTQYF	TGTGCCTGGGGACGGGACAGGAGCACAGATACGCAGTATTTT
TRBV15	TRBJ1-2	.	.	CATSRERGYGYTF	TGTGCCACCAGCAGAGAAAGGGGCTATGGCTACACCTTC
TRBV2	TRBJ2-1	.	.	CASSRSTRGEALSFYNEQFF	TGTGCCAGCAGTAGAAGCACTCGCGGGGAAGCCCTAAGCTTCTACAATGAGCAGTTCTTC
TRBV4-2	TRBJ2-5	.	.	CASSQNPGGETQYF	TGTGCCAGCAGCCAAAATCCGGGTGGGGAGACCCAGTACTTC
TRBV19	TRBJ2-7	once	TRBD2	CATSGPQLAAYEQYF	TGTGCCACGAGCGGGCCCCAACTAGCGGCCTACGAGCAGTACTTC
TRBV4-3	TRBJ2-4	few	.	CASSQVSGSKNIQYF	TGCGCCAGCAGCCAAGTTTCCGGGTCCAAAAACATTCAGTACTTC
TRBV2	TRBJ1-2	few	.	CASSKDPGTYGYTF	TGTGCCAGCAGTAAAGACCCGGGGACTTATGGCTACACCTTC
TRBV5-1	TRBJ2-3	.	TRBD1	CASSLEPGQQTSTDTQYF	TGCGCCAGCAGCTTGGAGCCGGGACAGCAAACTAGCACAGATACGCAGTATTTT
TRBV28	TRBJ2-7	.	.	CASSSPGATYEQYF	TGTGCCAGCAGTTCCCCGGGAGCAACCTACGAGCAGTACTTC
TRBV5-4	TRBJ1-2	.	.	CASTRTQGRLGYTF	TGTGCCAGCACGAGGACACAGGGCCGTCTTGGCTACACCTTC
TRBV5-8	TRBJ1-2	.	TRBD1	CASSNGQAPRGYGYTF	TGTGCCAGCAGCAATGGACAGGCCCCTAGGGGCTATGGCTACACCTTC
TRBV29-1	TRBJ1-1	once	.	CSVEGGIRKNTEAFF	TGCAGCGTTGAAGGAGGGATTAGGAAGAACACTGAAGCTTTCTTT
TRBV5-4	TRBJ2-7	.	TRBD1	CASSLGDRANEQYF	TGTGCCAGCAGCTTGGGAGACAGGGCCAACGAGCAGTACTTC
TRBV7-9	TRBJ2-1	.	.	CASSLGGMITYNEQFF	TGTGCCAGCAGCTTAGGCGGTATGATCACCTACAATGAGCAGTTCTTC
TRBV25-1	TRBJ2-1	.	.	CASSESVRGGEQFF	TGTGCCAGCAGTGAATCCGTGCGGGGTGGTGAGCAGTTCTTC
TRBV15	TRBJ1-2	.	TRBD1	CATSGDSNYGYTF	TGTGCCACCAGTGGGGACAGTAACTATGGCTACACCTTC
TRBV18	TRBJ2-1	.	.	CASSPLAGNAYNEQFF	TGTGCCAGCTCACCTTTGGCAGGGAACGCGTACAATGAGCAGTTCTTC
TRBV21-1	TRBJ1-5	.	.	CGTGKVASNQPQHF	TGTGGGACAGGGAAAGTCGCTAGCAATCAGCCCCAGCATTTT
TRBV7-2	TRBJ1-2	.	.	CASSSHGPYGYTF	TGTGCCAGCAGCTCCCATGGCCCATATGGCTACACCTTC
TRBV4-2	TRBJ2-1	.	.	CASSQDPSVGSGEQFF	TGTGCCAGCAGCCAAGATCCTAGTGTGGGTTCGGGTGAGCAGTTCTTC
TRBV9	TRBJ2-3	.	.	CASSVQSTGDTQYF	TGTGCCAGCAGCGTACAGTCCACAGGGGATACGCAGTATTTT
TRBV6-5	TRBJ1-1	.	.	CASSDNIQGREAFF	TGTGCCAGCAGTGACAATATTCAGGGAAGGGAAGCTTTCTTT
TRBV6-5	TRBJ2-7	.	.	CASSSKYEQYF	TGTGCCAGCAGTTCCAAATACGAGCAGTACTTC
TRBV30	TRBJ2-1	.	TRBD2	CAWSLAGGYNEQFF	TGTGCCTGGAGTTTAGCGGGGGGTTACAATGAGCAGTTCTTC
TRBV7-9	TRBJ2-3	.	TRBD1	CSTGQGPVGDTQYF	TGTTCCACCGGACAGGGGCCAGTCGGAGATACGCAGTATTTT
TRBV7-2	TRBJ2-5	.	.	CASSGGAYQETQYF	TGTGCCAGCAGTGGAGGGGCCTACCAAGAGACCCAGTACTTC